This T cell receptor beta chain derives from a study of T cells in Graves' hyperthyroidism and ophthalmopathy. V was trimmed by 5 bases and J by 2 bases, leaving 10 bases between them. The CDR3 loop spans 13 amino acids. Germline V CDR1 and CDR2: SGHNT, YENEEA. This clonotype was counted a few times. Newly diagnosed hyperthyroidism, duration under 2 months, in patients aged 18 to 65. Source material for PBMCs was 9 to 10 ml fresh peripheral blood. Amplification targeted TCR beta CDR3 regions from RNA transcripts. Initially, a first-round RT-PCR of the TCR CDR3 employed the HTBI primer set. TCRdb processed the multiplex PCR reads anew with MiXCR; each CDR3 protein has one entry. The sample holds around 350,000 distinct CDR3 sequences, roughly 25% seen once.

The J gene is TRBJ2-7, the V gene TRBV11-3; D is uncertain. The sample comprised blood. This receptor was taken from a man aged 45-65 years with Graves' hyperthyroidism. The CDR3 protein is CASSPRRTYEQYF. CDR3 coding DNA: TGTGCCAGCAGCCCCCGACGGACCTACGAGCAGTACTTC.